This T cell receptor (beta chain) comes out of a study of stem cell transplantation in POMP-related autoinflammatory disease (dated by TCRdb to about 2021). In terms of the full investigation: It was hypothesized that MHC class I-dependent CD8+ T-cell differentiation and positive selection are impaired by defective thymoproteasomes, resulting in skewing of the TRB repertoire. Prior to transplant, the patients had skewing toward CD4+ naive T cells, low CD8+ T-cell proportions, and reduced T-cell cytokine secretion. High-throughput TRB sequencing assessed how POMP deficiency affects T-cell receptor beta repertoire diversity and CDR3 characteristics. Overall study results and their limits: The number of unique TRB V-J gene pairings was restricted in PRAID patients. Across all analyzed T-cell subsets, PRAID patients tended toward lower TRB diversity and higher clonality. In PRAID patients, the trend toward increased clonality and lower diversity reached statistical significance only for regulatory T cells.

In the paper's terms, the time point label means: before hematopoietic stem cell transplant. PRAID was characterized by prominent immunodeficiency alongside autoinflammation. T-cell subsets (conventional T cells, CD8+ T cells, regulatory T cells, T follicular helper cells) were sorted before TRB sequencing. Library creation used the immunoSEQ multiplex PCR assay. The paper's processing steps were these. Shannon entropy, which accounts for clonal size distribution, was used to quantify repertoire diversity. The Gini-Simpson index (Simpson_1-D) served as the measure of how unequally clonotypes were distributed. The clones in this table, taken by TCRdb from immuneACCESS, are in-frame only. Not every clone is retained; where verified, under half of the shortfall comes from an unresolved V gene, and the cause of the rest is unknown. D and trimming come from the DNA, and the V and J calls and clone size come from that table. The sample data list around 26,000 clones, and 75% to 90% of these were observed just once. Less than 3% of the sample is taken by the ten largest.

About this clone: Its antigen remains undetermined. Per-nucleotide qualities are absent, and no much larger clonotype sits a single base away.

Inclusive of the bounding cysteine and phenylalanine, the CDR3 is 16 residues long. Only the CDR3 region is kept as DNA, spanning 48 bases read in frame from base 1. Based on the germline V gene (reference sequence), the CDR1 and CDR2 sequences are GTSNPN and SVGIG. The germline V end is reduced by 5 bases and the J end by 4 bases; junction bases left unmatched: 11. Sequenced here: CD4+ T cells from PBMCs, sampled before stem cell transplantation. The chain links TRBV30 with TRBJ2-3, and 11 junction bases match TRBD2. The receptor was isolated from a human donor with POMP-related autoinflammation and immune dysregulation (PRAID). The sequenced DNA: TGTGCCTGGTGCCCCGTAGCGGGGGGGCTGTCAGATACGCAGTATTTT. The translation is CAWCPVAGGLSDTQYF.